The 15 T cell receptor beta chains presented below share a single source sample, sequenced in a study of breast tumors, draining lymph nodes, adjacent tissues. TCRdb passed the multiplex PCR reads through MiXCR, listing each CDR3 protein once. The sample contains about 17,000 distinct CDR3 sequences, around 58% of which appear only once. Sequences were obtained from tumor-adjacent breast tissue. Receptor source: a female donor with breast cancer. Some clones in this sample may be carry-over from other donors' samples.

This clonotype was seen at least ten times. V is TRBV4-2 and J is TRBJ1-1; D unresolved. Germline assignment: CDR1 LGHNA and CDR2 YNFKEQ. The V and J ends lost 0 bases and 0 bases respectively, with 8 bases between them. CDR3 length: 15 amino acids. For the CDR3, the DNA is TGTGCCAGCAGCCAAGATGACACAATGAACACTGAAGCTTTCTTT. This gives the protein CASSQDDTMNTEAFF.

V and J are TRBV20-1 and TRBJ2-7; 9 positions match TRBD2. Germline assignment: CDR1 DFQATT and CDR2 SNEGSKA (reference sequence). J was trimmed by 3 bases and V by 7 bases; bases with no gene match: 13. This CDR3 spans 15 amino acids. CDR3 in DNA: TGCAGTGTTCGAAGCGGGGGGCTTCACAACTACGAGCAGTACTTC. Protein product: CSVRSGGLHNYEQYF.

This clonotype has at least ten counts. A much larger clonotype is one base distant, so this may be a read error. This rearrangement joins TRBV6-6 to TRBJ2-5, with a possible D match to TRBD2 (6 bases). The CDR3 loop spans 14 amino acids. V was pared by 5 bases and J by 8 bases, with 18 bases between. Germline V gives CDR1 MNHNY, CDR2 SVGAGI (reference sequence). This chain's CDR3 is CASSHLGTGDTQYF. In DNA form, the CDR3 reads TGTGCCAGCAGTCACTTAGGGACGGGAGATACCCAGTACTTC.

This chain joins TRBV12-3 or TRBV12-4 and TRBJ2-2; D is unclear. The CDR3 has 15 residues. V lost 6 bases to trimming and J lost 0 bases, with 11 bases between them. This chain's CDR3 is CASRGSDANTGELFF. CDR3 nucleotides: TGTGCCAGCAGAGGCTCGGACGCGAACACCGGGGAGCTGTTTTTT.

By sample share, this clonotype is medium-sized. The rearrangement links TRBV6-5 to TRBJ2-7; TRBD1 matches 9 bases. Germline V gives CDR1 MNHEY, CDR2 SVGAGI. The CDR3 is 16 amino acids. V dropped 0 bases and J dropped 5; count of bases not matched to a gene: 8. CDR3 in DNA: TGTGCCAGCAGTTACTCGAGCCCCGGGACAGGGAACGAGCAGTACTTC. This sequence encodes CASSYSSPGTGNEQYF.

The CDR3, as DNA: TGTGCCAGCAGCAGTAAATCCGGGACAACCTTCCAGGATACGCAGTATTTT. It is translated as CASSSKSGTTFQDTQYF. The chain recombines TRBV9 with TRBJ2-3; possible D gene TRBD1, 6 bases. The CDR3 spans 17 residues. Germline V gene data show CDR1 as SGDLS and CDR2 as YYNGEE. Deletions cut 4 bases from V and 6 bases from J, with 24 bases between.

The CDR3 region is CASSLWREGSDTQYF. The CDR3, as DNA: TGTGCCAGCAGTTTGTGGAGGGAAGGCTCAGATACGCAGTATTTT. The chain has TRBV6-5 and TRBJ2-3; perhaps TRBD2 as D (6 bases). V gave up 4 bases and J gave up 4 bases, with 15 bases separating them. CDR3 length: 15 amino acids. Germline V gene sequence: CDR1 MNHEY, CDR2 SVGAGI.

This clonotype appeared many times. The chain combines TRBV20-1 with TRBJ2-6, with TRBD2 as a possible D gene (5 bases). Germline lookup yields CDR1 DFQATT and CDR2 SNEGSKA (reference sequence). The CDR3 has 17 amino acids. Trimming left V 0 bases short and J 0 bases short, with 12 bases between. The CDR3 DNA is TGCAGTGCTAGAGATTTGGGAGTTCTCTCTGGGGCCAACGTCCTGACTTTC. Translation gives CSARDLGVLSGANVLTF.

The CDR3 nucleotides read TGTGCCAGTAGTAACGCGGCAACAAACTATGGCTACACCTTC. Its translation: CASSNAATNYGYTF. The V gene is TRBV19, the J gene TRBJ1-2, with unresolved D. The CDR3 extends over 14 amino acids. Trimming took off 4 bases at V and 2 bases at J, with 11 bases between the two ends. Germline V lookup: CDR1 LNHDA, CDR2 SQIVND (reference sequence). The whole variable domain, remainder taken from reference TRBV19 and TRBJ1-2, is DGGITQSPKYLFRKEGQNVTLSCEQNLNHDAMYWYRQDPGQGLRLIYYSQIVNDFQKGDIAEGYSVSREKKESFPLTVTSAQKNPTAFYLCASSNAATNYGYTFGSGTRLTVV.

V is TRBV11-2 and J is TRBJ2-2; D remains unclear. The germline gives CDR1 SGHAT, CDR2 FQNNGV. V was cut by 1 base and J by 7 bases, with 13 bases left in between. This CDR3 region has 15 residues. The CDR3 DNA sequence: TGTGCCAGCAGCTTAGGCAATCGGTACATCGGGGAGCTGTTTTTT. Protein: CASSLGNRYIGELFF.

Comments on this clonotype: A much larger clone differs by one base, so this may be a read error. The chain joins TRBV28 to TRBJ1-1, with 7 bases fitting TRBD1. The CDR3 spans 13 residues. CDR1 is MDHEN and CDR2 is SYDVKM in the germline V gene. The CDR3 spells CASRQGLNTEACF. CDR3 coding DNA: TGTGCCAGCAGACAGGGGTTGAACACTGAAGCTTGCTTT.

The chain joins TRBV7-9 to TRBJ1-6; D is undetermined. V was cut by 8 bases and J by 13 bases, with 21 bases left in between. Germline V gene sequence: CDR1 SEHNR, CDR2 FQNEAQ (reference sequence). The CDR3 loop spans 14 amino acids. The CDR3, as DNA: TGTGCCAGCTGGGTTAAAGGGTCCCGTAACCCCCTCCACTTT. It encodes CASWVKGSRNPLHF.

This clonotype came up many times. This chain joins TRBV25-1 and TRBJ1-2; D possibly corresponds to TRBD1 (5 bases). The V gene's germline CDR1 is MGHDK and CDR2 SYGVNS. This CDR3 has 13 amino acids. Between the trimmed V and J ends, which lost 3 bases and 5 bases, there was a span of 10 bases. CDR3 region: CASSDGARYGYTF. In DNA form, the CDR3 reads TGTGCCAGCAGTGATGGGGCGAGATATGGCTACACCTTC.

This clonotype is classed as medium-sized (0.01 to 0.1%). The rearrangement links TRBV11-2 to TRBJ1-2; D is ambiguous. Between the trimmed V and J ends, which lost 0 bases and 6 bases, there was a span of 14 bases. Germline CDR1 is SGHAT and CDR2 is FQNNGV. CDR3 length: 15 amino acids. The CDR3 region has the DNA TGTGCCAGCAGCTTAGATTTTGAAGGGTTGAATGGCTACACCTTC. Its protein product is CASSLDFEGLNGYTF.

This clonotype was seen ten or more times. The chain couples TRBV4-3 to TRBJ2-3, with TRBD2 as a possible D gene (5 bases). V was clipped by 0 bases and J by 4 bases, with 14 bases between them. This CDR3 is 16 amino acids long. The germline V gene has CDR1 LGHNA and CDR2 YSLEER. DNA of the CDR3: TGCGCCAGCAGCCAAGATCTGAGGAGGACCCCAGATACGCAGTATTTT. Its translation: CASSQDLRRTPDTQYF.